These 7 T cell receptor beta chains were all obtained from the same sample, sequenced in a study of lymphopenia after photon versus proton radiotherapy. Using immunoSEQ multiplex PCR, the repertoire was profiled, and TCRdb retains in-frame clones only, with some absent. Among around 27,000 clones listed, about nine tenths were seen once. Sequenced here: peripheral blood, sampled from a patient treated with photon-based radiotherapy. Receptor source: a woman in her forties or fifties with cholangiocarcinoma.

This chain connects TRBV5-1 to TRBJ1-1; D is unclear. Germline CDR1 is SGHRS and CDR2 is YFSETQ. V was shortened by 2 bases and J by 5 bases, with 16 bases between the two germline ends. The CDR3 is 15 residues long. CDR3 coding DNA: TGCGCCAGCAGCTTCGGGTCAGGCCCGGGGACTGAAGCTTTCTTT. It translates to CASSFGSGPGTEAFF. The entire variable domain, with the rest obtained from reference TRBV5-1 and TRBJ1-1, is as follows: KAGVTQTPRYLIKTRGQQVTLSCSPISGHRSVSWYQQTPGQGLQFLFEYFSETQRNKGNFPGRFSGRQFSNSRSEMNVSTLELGDSALYLCASSFGSGPGTEAFFGQGTRLTVV.

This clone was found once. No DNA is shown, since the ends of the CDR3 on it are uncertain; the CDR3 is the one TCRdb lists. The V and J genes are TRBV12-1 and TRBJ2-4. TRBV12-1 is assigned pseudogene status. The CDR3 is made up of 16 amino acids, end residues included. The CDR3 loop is CASSFWGGGAKNIQYF.

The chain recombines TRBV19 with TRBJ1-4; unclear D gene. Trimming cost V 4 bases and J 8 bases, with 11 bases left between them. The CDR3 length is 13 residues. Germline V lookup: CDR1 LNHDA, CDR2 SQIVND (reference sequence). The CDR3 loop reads CASSKGYREKLFF. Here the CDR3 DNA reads TGTGCCAGTAGTAAGGGATACCGGGAAAAACTGTTTTTT.

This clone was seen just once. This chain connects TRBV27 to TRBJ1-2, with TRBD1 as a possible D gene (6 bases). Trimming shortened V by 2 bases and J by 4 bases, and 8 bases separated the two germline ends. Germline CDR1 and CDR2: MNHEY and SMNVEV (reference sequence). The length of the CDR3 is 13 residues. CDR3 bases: TGTGCCAGCAGTTTAAGCAGGGGCTATGGCTACACCTTC. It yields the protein CASSLSRGYGYTF.

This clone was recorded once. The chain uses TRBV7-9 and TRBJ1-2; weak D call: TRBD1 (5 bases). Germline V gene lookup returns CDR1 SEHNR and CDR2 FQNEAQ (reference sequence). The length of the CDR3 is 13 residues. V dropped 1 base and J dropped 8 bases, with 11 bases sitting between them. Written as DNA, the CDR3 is TGTGCCAGCAGCTTAGGGGGCCCTAAGGGCTACACCTTC. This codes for CASSLGGPKGYTF. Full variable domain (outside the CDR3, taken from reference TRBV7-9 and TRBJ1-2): DTGVSQNPRHKITKRGQNVTFRCDPISEHNRLYWYRQTLGQGPEFLTYFQNEAQLEKSRLLSDRFSAERPKGSFSTLEIQRTEQGDSAMYLCASSLGGPKGYTFGSGTRLTVV.

The CDR3 region is CASSLDRRTEAFF. CDR3 DNA sequence: TGTGCCAGCAGCTTAGACAGGAGGACTGAAGCTTTCTTT. The genes are TRBV7-6 and TRBJ1-1; D perhaps matches TRBD1 (5 bases). This CDR3 spans 13 amino acids. CDR1 is SGHVS, CDR2 FNYEAQ, per germline. Trimming stripped 1 base from V and 5 bases from J, with 8 bases between. The entire variable domain, with the rest obtained from reference TRBV7-6 and TRBJ1-1, is as follows: GAGVSQSPRYKVTKRGQDVALRCDPISGHVSLYWYRQALGQGPEFLTYFNYEAQQDKSGLPNDRFSAERPEGSISTLTIQRTEQRDSAMYRCASSLDRRTEAFFGQGTRLTVV.

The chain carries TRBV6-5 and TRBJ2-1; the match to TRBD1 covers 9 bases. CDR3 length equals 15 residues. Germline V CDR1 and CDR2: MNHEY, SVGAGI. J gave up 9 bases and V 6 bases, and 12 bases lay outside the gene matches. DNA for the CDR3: TGTGCCAGCAGCGCTAGGGGACAGGGTCTGTCTGAGCAGTTCTTC. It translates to CASSARGQGLSEQFF.